This entry lists 13 T cell receptor beta chains sequenced from one sample in a study of T cell changes during pregnancy in multiple sclerosis (dated by TCRdb to between 2019 and 2020). To prepare the library, the immunoSEQ multiplex PCR assay was applied. Drawn from immuneACCESS, this table holds only the in-frame rearrangements with V and J called that TCRdb kept. Clones are partly lost; checked studies trace under half to an unresolved V gene and leave the rest unexplained. This sample comprises 45,000 to 55,000 clones, 92% of them detected only once. In total, the top ten clones hold about 0.18% of the sample. The material sequenced was CD4+ T cells from peripheral blood mononuclear cells, taken after pregnancy. The receptors were sampled from a female donor in good health, enrolled as a control in a pregnancy study.

The rearrangement uses TRBV6-5 and TRBJ1-3; D remains ambiguous. V lost 2 bases and J lost 0, with 11 bases in between. CDR1 and CDR2 from the germline V gene are MNHEY and SVGAGI. The CDR3 covers 16 residues. CDR3 sequence reads: CASSYAVGFSGNTIYF. In DNA, the CDR3 is TGTGCCAGCAGTTACGCGGTCGGGTTCTCTGGAAACACCATATATTTT.

This chain links TRBV2 with TRBJ1-6, with 7 bases lining up with TRBD1. Germline values: CDR1 SNHLY, CDR2 FYNNEI. J lost 5 bases, V lost 4 bases, and 5 bases had no gene match. CDR3 length: 15 residues. The CDR3 DNA is TGTGCCAGCAGTGGGCAGGGGGGCGATAATTCACCCCTCCACTTT. Translated, it gives CASSGQGGDNSPLHF.

The rearrangement uses TRBV5-1 and TRBJ2-3; D may be TRBD2 (6 bases). The length of the CDR3 is 15 residues. Germline assignment: CDR1 SGHRS and CDR2 YFSETQ. Trimming shortened V by 0 bases and J by 3 bases, and 11 bases separated the two germline ends. The CDR3 region has the DNA TGCGCCAGCAGCTTGGGACTAGTCGATACAGATACGCAGTATTTT. This translates into CASSLGLVDTDTQYF. Complete variable domain (other parts from reference TRBV5-1 and TRBJ2-3): KAGVTQTPRYLIKTRGQQVTLSCSPISGHRSVSWYQQTPGQGLQFLFEYFSETQRNKGNFPGRFSGRQFSNSRSEMNVSTLELGDSALYLCASSLGLVDTDTQYFGPGTRLTVL.

Regarding this clone: The germline gene is not matched at one end of the junction; a read error may be the cause. The J gene is TRBJ2-5, the V gene TRBV7-6; 11 bases align to TRBD2. This CDR3 region has 14 residues. Germline V gives CDR1 SGHVS, CDR2 FNYEAQ. This CDR3 is CASSITGTSGAPNF. In DNA, the CDR3 is TGTGCCAGCAGCATTACCGGGACTAGCGGCGCCCCGAACTTC. Full variable domain (remainder filled in from reference TRBV7-6 and TRBJ2-5): GAGVSQSPRYKVTKRGQDVALRCDPISGHVSLYWYRQALGQGPEFLTYFNYEAQQDKSGLPNDRFSAERPEGSISTLTIQRTEQRDSAMYRCASSITGTSGAPNFGPGTRLLVL.

The gene calls are TRBV7-9 and TRBJ2-2, with D tentatively TRBD1 (5 bases). Germline V gene data show CDR1 as SEHNR and CDR2 as FQNEAQ (reference sequence). There are 16 residues in the CDR3. Trimming shortened V by 3 bases and J by 0 bases, and 11 bases separated the two germline ends. The CDR3 here is CASSFGQSANTGELFF. The CDR3 bases are TGTGCCAGCAGCTTCGGACAAAGCGCGAACACCGGGGAGCTGTTTTTT. Using reference TRBV7-9 and TRBJ2-2 for the parts outside the CDR3, the full variable domain is DTGVSQNPRHKITKRGQNVTFRCDPISEHNRLYWYRQTLGQGPEFLTYFQNEAQLEKSRLLSDRFSAERPKGSFSTLEIQRTEQGDSAMYLCASSFGQSANTGELFFGEGSRLTVL.

The CDR3 bases are TGTGCCTGGAAGAAGGGGCCCTCTGGGGCCAACGTCCTGACTTTC. Protein product: CAWKKGPSGANVLTF. This chain joins TRBV30 and TRBJ2-6; D possibly corresponds to TRBD1 (5 bases). The germline V and J ends were trimmed by 4 bases and 0 bases, with 10 bases remaining between them. Germline V lookup: CDR1 GTSNPN, CDR2 SVGIG (reference sequence). The CDR3 covers 15 residues.

The gene calls are TRBV27 and TRBJ2-5, with unresolved D. Germline CDR1 and CDR2: MNHEY and SMNVEV (reference sequence). V shed 7 bases and J shed 2 bases, with 17 bases lying between them. CDR3 length equals 15 residues. CDR3 loop: CASKTTSNKQETQYF. The CDR3 region has the DNA TGTGCCAGCAAAACAACCTCCAACAAGCAAGAGACCCAGTACTTC.

This chain joins TRBV5-1 and TRBJ1-1; maybe TRBD1 (6 bases). With 2 bases removed from V and 0 bases from J, the gap between germline ends came to 17 bases. Per germline, CDR1 SGHRS and CDR2 YFSETQ. This CDR3 has 17 residues. The CDR3 bases are TGCGCCAGCAGCTTAGGGACACAATATTCTTTGAACACTGAAGCTTTCTTT. Translating it yields CASSLGTQYSLNTEAFF.

The sample holds a few counts of this clone. This chain connects TRBV15 to TRBJ2-5; D is perhaps TRBD2 (6 bases). The V end was cut by 1 base, the J end by 7 bases, with 19 bases between. This CDR3 is built from 16 residues. Per germline, CDR1 LNHNV and CDR2 YYDKDF (reference sequence). The CDR3 region has the DNA TGTGCCACCAGCAGAGGACAGACCTCAAACGGGGGGACCCAGTACTTC. Protein product: CATSRGQTSNGGTQYF. The complete variable domain, with remaining parts taken from reference TRBV15 and TRBJ2-5, reads DAMVIQNPRYQVTQFGKPVTLSCSQTLNHNVMYWYQQKSSQAPKLLFHYYDKDFNNEADTPDNFQSRRPNTSFCFLDIRSPGLGDTAMYLCATSRGQTSNGGTQYFGPGTRLLVL.

CDR3 sequence reads: CASSPGDLWGYTF. DNA of the CDR3: TGTGCCAGTAGTCCCGGGGACTTATGGGGCTACACCTTC. The chain combines TRBV19 with TRBJ1-2; D might be TRBD1 (5 bases). In germline, CDR1 is LNHDA, CDR2 SQIVND (reference sequence). The V end was cut by 5 bases, the J end by 8 bases, with 15 bases between. The CDR3 runs 13 residues.

The chain couples TRBV18 to TRBJ2-1; D is possibly TRBD2 (6 bases). CDR3 length: 13 residues. CDR1 KGHSH and CDR2 LQKENI come from the germline V gene. Trimming cost V 2 bases and J 9 bases, with 11 bases left between them. The CDR3 is CASSPYKAGEQFF. The CDR3 bases are TGTGCCAGCTCACCATATAAAGCGGGTGAGCAGTTCTTC.

The V and J genes are TRBV6-5 and TRBJ1-5; 10 bases fit TRBD1. J gave up 3 bases and V 4 bases, and 6 bases lay outside the gene matches. Germline CDR1 MNHEY, CDR2 SVGAGI. The CDR3 extends over 16 amino acids. Written as DNA, the CDR3 is TGTGCCAGCAGTTTAGGGACAGGGGTTCACAATCAGCCCCAGCATTTT. Amino acids: CASSLGTGVHNQPQHF.

The chain has TRBV2 and TRBJ2-5; 7 bases align to TRBD2. CDR3 length: 15 residues. The V and J ends lost 7 bases and 5 bases, in that order; junction bases with no gene match: 13. CDR1 and CDR2 (germline): SNHLY, FYNNEI. CDR3 coding DNA: TGTGCCAGCAAGGCTGGGGGAGCGGGGAGGGAGACCCAGTACTTC. The encoded protein is CASKAGGAGRETQYF.